This T cell receptor (beta chain) is drawn from a study of chemoradiotherapy in HPV16-positive cancers. Study-wide context: A couple of HPV16-positive patients' cells yielded candidate HPV-specific clones and common motifs.

Study-level points and caveats: The functional HPV-specific definition rests on just a couple of HPV16-positive patients. Non-HPV-specific T cells did not expand in tumors during treatment, whereas candidate HPV-specific clones and E7-related motifs did.

Repertoires were sampled repeatedly during chemoradiotherapy. Using immunoSEQ multiplex PCR, the repertoire was profiled, and TCRdb retains in-frame clones only, with some absent. The sample lists 25,000 to 30,000 clones, roughly 92% occurring once. On this clone itself: Its target is unknown.

The sequences come from blood, collected from a patient who underwent chemoradiotherapy. This clonotype originated in a human donor with HPV-associated anogenital cancer.

CDR3 amino acids: CAISELQTTEAFF. The CDR3 nucleotides read TGTGCCATCAGTGAGTTACAGACAACTGAAGCTTTCTTT. The chain employs TRBV10-3 and TRBJ1-1; D gene uncertain. The germline V gene encodes CDR1 ENHRY and CDR2 SYGVKD. The length of the CDR3 is 13 residues. V dropped 1 base and J dropped 5 bases, with 8 bases sitting between them.